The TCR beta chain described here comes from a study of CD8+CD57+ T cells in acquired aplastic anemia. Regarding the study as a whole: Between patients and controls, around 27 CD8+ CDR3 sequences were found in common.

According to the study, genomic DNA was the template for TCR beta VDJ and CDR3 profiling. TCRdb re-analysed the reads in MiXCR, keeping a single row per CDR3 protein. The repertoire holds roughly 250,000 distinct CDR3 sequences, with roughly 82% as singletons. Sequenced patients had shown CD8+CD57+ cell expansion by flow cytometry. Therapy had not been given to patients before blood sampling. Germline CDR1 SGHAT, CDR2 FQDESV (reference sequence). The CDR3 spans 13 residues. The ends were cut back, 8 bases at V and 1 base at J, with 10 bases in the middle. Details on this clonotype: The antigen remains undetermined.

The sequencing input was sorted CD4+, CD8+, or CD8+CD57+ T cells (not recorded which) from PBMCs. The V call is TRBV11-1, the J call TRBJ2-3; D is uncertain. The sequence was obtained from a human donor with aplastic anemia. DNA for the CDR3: TGTGCCAGCGGGGAAGATGGCACAGATACGCAGTATTTT. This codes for CASGEDGTDTQYF.